This T cell receptor (beta chain) was sequenced for a study of chemoradiotherapy in HPV16-positive cancers. Study-level information: Functional T-cell assays on a couple of HPV16-positive patients' cells defined candidate HPV-specific clones and common TCR motifs.

The V gene's germline CDR1 is SGHTS and CDR2 YDEGEE. V was pared by 5 bases and J by 2 bases, with 7 bases between. The CDR3 is 12 amino acids. Repertoires were sampled repeatedly during chemoradiotherapy. In regard to this clone: What it binds is unknown.

TCRdb keeps only in-frame clones here, not all; method: immunoSEQ multiplex PCR. The sample consists of 1,700 or so clones, around 96% of them appearing once. Findings of the study overall: The functional HPV-specific definition rests on just two HPV16-positive patients. Candidate HPV-specific clones and E7-related TCR motifs grew in tumor during treatment.

This receptor was obtained from a human donor with HPV-associated anogenital cancer. The chain couples TRBV5-8 to TRBJ2-5; D is possibly TRBD1 (5 bases). This sample comprised tumor tissue, obtained from a patient who underwent chemoradiotherapy. The CDR3 here is CASSRQQETQYF. The CDR3 bases are TGTGCCAGCAGTCGACAGCAAGAGACCCAGTACTTC.